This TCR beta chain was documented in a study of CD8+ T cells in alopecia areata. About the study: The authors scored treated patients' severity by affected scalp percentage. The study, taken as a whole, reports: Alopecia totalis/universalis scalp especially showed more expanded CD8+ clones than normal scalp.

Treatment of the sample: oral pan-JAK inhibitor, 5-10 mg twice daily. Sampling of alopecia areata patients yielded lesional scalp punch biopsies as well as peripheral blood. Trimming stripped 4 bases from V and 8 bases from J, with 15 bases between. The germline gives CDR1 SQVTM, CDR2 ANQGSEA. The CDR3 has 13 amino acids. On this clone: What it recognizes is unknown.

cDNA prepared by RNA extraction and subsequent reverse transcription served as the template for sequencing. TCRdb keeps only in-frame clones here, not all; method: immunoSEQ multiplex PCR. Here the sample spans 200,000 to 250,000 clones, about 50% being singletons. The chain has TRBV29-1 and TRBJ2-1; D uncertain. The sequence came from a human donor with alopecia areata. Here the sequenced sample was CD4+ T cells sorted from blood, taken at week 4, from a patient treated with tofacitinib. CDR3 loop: CSVGQAALYEQFF. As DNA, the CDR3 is TGCAGCGTTGGCCAGGCCGCCCTCTATGAGCAGTTCTTC.